This TCR beta chain was recorded in a study of T cell changes during pregnancy in multiple sclerosis. This clone has just one count. The assay was immunoSEQ multiplex PCR, and TCRdb's table has in-frame clones only and misses some. In the table there are more than 30,000 clones, roughly 87% of which are singletons. This sample comprised CD8+ T cells from peripheral blood mononuclear cells, obtained in the first trimester of pregnancy. This clonotype originated in a female donor with multiple sclerosis, enrolled in a pregnancy study.

The CDR3 is CASSLGRGYEQYF. DNA of the CDR3: TGTGCCAGCAGTTTAGGACGGGGCTACGAGCAGTACTTC. The rearrangement uses TRBV2 and TRBJ2-7; D is perhaps TRBD2 (5 bases). Between the trimmed V and J ends, which lost 5 bases and 3 bases, there was a span of 11 bases. Germline V gene lookup returns CDR1 SNHLY and CDR2 FYNNEI. The CDR3 runs 13 residues.